These 25 T cell receptor beta chains were sequenced from one sample in a study of T-cell memory formation after mild COVID-19. TCRdb called the 5' RACE reads again in MiXCR, with one record for every CDR3 protein. The sample records over 300,000 distinct CDR3 sequences, roughly 20% being singletons. Sequencing used PBMCs or a T cell subset sorted from them (not recorded which). Receptors were obtained from a man between 18 and 29 years old who had mild COVID-19 (a few samples of this study predate the infection). Cell type and time point are not known.

This clonotype was detected many times. The chain links TRBV24-1 to TRBJ2-3, with D perhaps TRBD1 (6 bases). The CDR3 runs to 15 residues. The ends were cut back, 6 bases at V and 1 base at J, with 13 bases in the middle. Germline CDR1 and CDR2: KGHDR and SFDVKD. CDR3 protein: CATSQGWIGTDTQYF. CDR3 nucleotides: TGTGCCACCAGTCAGGGGTGGATAGGCACAGATACGCAGTATTTT.

This chain connects TRBV4-1 to TRBJ2-1; no definite D call. Deletions cut 5 bases from V and 5 bases from J, with 10 bases between. Per germline, CDR1 MGHRA and CDR2 YSYEKL. The CDR3 has 13 amino acids. This CDR3 reads CASSGWGNNEQFF. CDR3 nucleotides: TGCGCCAGCAGCGGGTGGGGAAACAATGAGCAGTTCTTC.

V usage is TRBV6-5 and J usage is TRBJ1-1; D is undetermined. Trimming removed 4 bases at V and 5 bases at J, with 17 bases between. Per the germline V gene, CDR1 is MNHEY and CDR2 is SVGAGI. The CDR3 covers 15 residues. In DNA form, the CDR3 reads TGTGCCAGCAGTTTCAATGGGCCCCTGGGGACTGAAGCTTTCTTT. Protein product: CASSFNGPLGTEAFF.

The table lists this clonotype with a few counts. The V call is TRBV27, the J call TRBJ2-1, with D perhaps TRBD1 (6 bases). Trimming took 4 bases from V and 5 from J, leaving 12 bases between them. Germline loops: CDR1 MNHEY, CDR2 SMNVEV (reference sequence). This CDR3 spans 14 amino acids. This chain's CDR3 is CASSYHGTNNEQFF. As DNA, the CDR3 is TGTGCCAGCAGTTACCACGGGACAAACAATGAGCAGTTCTTC.

This clonotype has only a few counts. This chain connects TRBV4-1 to TRBJ2-1; weak D call: TRBD2 (6 bases). The CDR3 runs 17 residues. The V end was cut by 4 bases, the J end by 2 bases, with 18 bases between. Germline V gene sequence: CDR1 MGHRA, CDR2 YSYEKL. For the CDR3, the DNA is TGCGCCAGCAGCCGAAAACCAAGCGGGTCGACCTACAATGAGCAGTTCTTC. It specifies CASSRKPSGSTYNEQFF.

This rearrangement joins TRBV9 to TRBJ2-2, with TRBD2 identical over 11 bases. The CDR3 runs to 17 residues. The V gene's germline CDR1 is SGDLS and CDR2 YYNGEE. V trimming: 3 bases; J trimming: 2 bases; junction bases outside the gene matches: 6. The chain's CDR3 is CASSGRGLAANTGELFF. The CDR3 DNA reads TGTGCCAGCAGCGGGAGGGGACTAGCGGCTAACACCGGGGAGCTGTTTTTT.

The genes are TRBV6-5 and TRBJ1-1; no definite D call. Germline loops: CDR1 MNHEY, CDR2 SVGAGI. V lost 2 bases, J lost 1 base, and 5 bases lay in between. This CDR3 has 13 residues. In DNA, the CDR3 is TGTGCCAGCAGTTACGCGGAGAACACTGAAGCTTTCTTT. It yields the protein CASSYAENTEAFF.

About this clonotype: Compared with germline, one end of the junction differs, possibly owing to a read error. The V and J genes are TRBV20-1 and TRBJ2-1, with 11 bases matching TRBD2. Germline V gives CDR1 DFQATT, CDR2 SNEGSKA (reference sequence). CDR3 length: 12 residues. Written as DNA, the CDR3 is TGCAGTGCTAGGGTTAGCGGGGGGGATTTAATCTTC. Translated, it gives CSARVSGGDLIF.

This clonotype has just a few counts. This chain joins TRBV11-2 and TRBJ1-5; 7 bases are shared with TRBD1. The CDR3 length is 13 residues. The germline CDR1 and CDR2 sequences are SGHAT and FQNNGV. The junction had 2 bases not matched to a gene; V was cut back by 3 bases and J by 6 bases. CDR3 protein: CASSFDRAQPQHF. The CDR3 coding sequence is TGTGCCAGCAGCTTTGACAGGGCTCAGCCCCAGCATTTT.

V is TRBV4-1 and J is TRBJ2-5, with D possibly being TRBD1 (5 bases). This CDR3 spans 16 amino acids. V lost 0 bases, J lost 5 bases, and 16 bases lay in between. The germline V gene encodes CDR1 MGHRA and CDR2 YSYEKL. The CDR3 protein is CASSQEGRAQGETQYF. The CDR3, as DNA: TGCGCCAGCAGCCAAGAGGGGCGTGCCCAAGGGGAGACCCAGTACTTC.

This clonotype came up a few times. The chain links TRBV6-2 or TRBV6-3 to TRBJ2-5; D possibly corresponds to TRBD2 (6 bases). This CDR3 contains 14 residues. Germline V lookup: CDR1 MNHEY, CDR2 SVGEGT. Trimming stripped 2 bases from V and 4 bases from J, with 11 bases between. Here the CDR3 DNA reads TGTGCCAGCAGTTACGCGGGGAATCGAGAGACCCAGTACTTC. It is translated as CASSYAGNRETQYF.

The V and J genes are TRBV7-2 and TRBJ2-1, with D possibly matching TRBD1 (6 bases). The germline V gene encodes CDR1 SGHTA and CDR2 FQGNSA. There are 14 residues in the CDR3. Trimming shortened V by 5 bases and J by 1 base, and 9 bases separated the two germline ends. This CDR3 is CASSPQGSYNEQFF. The CDR3 DNA sequence: TGTGCCAGCAGCCCACAGGGTTCCTACAATGAGCAGTTCTTC.

The table lists this clonotype with a few counts. The chain is built from TRBV20-1 and TRBJ2-2; a weak D match, TRBD2 (5 bases). Germline lookup yields CDR1 DFQATT and CDR2 SNEGSKA (reference sequence). The ends were cut back, 3 bases at V and 1 base at J, with 9 bases in the middle. This CDR3 comprises 14 residues. The CDR3 region has the DNA TGCAGTGCTAGTCCCGGGAAGAACACCGGGGAGCTGTTTTTT. This encodes CSASPGKNTGELFF.

This clonotype came up many times. The chain joins TRBV11-3 to TRBJ2-2; D unresolved. This CDR3 contains 13 residues. The germline gives CDR1 SGHNT, CDR2 YENEEA. Trimming removed 5 bases at V and 5 bases at J, with 9 bases between. CDR3 in DNA: TGTGCCAGCAGCAAAGATGGGACCGGGGAGCTGTTTTTT. Its translation is CASSKDGTGELFF.

This clonotype has just a few counts. The chain uses TRBV7-2 and TRBJ1-2, with no clear D. The CDR3 contains 14 residues. V lost 0 bases and J 2 bases, leaving 7 bases between the germline ends. The germline V gene has CDR1 SGHTA and CDR2 FQGNSA. CDR3 sequence reads: CASSLATSNYGYTF. The CDR3 bases are TGTGCCAGCAGCTTAGCGACCAGCAACTATGGCTACACCTTC. Variable domain in full (rest from reference TRBV7-2 and TRBJ1-2): GAGVSQSPSNKVTEKGKDVELRCDPISGHTALYWYRQSLGQGLEFLIYFQGNSAPDKSGLPSDRFSAERTGGSVSTLTIQRTQQEDSAVYLCASSLATSNYGYTFGSGTRLTVV.

V and J are TRBV6-6 and TRBJ2-1; 11 bases line up with TRBD2. Germline values: CDR1 MNHNY, CDR2 SVGAGI (reference sequence). Losses at the gene ends were 0 bases for V and 8 bases for J; bases not matched to a gene: 12. The CDR3 loop spans 18 amino acids. CDR3 in amino acids: CASSYSPSGGPVLHEQFF. The CDR3, as DNA: TGTGCCAGCAGTTACTCTCCTAGCGGGGGGCCCGTCTTACATGAGCAGTTCTTC.

This clonotype was detected a few times. V and J are TRBV7-9 and TRBJ1-4, with a possible D match to TRBD1 (6 bases). V gave up 6 bases and J gave up 10 bases, with 15 bases separating them. Germline assignment: CDR1 SEHNR and CDR2 FQNEAQ (reference sequence). This CDR3 comprises 13 residues. CDR3 coding DNA: TGTGCCAGCAGGCCCCCCCGAGGGGGAAAACTGTTTTTT. This encodes CASRPPRGGKLFF.

The J gene is TRBJ2-3, the V gene TRBV19; D is unclear. Germline V lookup: CDR1 LNHDA, CDR2 SQIVND (reference sequence). CDR3 length: 13 amino acids. V dropped 3 bases and J dropped 3 bases, with 7 bases sitting between them. CDR3 region: CASSIYRTDTQYF. The CDR3 nucleotides are TGTGCCAGTAGTATTTATCGGACAGATACGCAGTATTTT.

This clonotype was detected a few times. The CDR3 DNA follows: TGCAGCGTTGGGGACTTCGCCAGCTATGGCTACACCTTC. Protein sequence: CSVGDFASYGYTF. V usage is TRBV29-1 and J usage is TRBJ1-2; tentative D call: TRBD1 (5 bases). CDR3 length: 13 residues. The germline V gene encodes CDR1 SQVTM and CDR2 ANQGSEA. V lost 4 bases and J 4 bases, leaving 13 bases between the germline ends.

This clonotype was observed at least ten times. This chain uses TRBV7-2 with TRBJ2-3; D call uncertain. CDR1 is SGHTA, CDR2 FQGNSA, per germline. This CDR3 has 12 amino acids. V lost 0 bases to trimming and J lost 6 bases, with 4 bases between them. CDR3 sequence (DNA): TGTGCCAGCAGCTTAGCTCGGGATACGCAGTATTTT. Residues: CASSLARDTQYF.

V usage is TRBV24-1 and J usage is TRBJ1-2; possibly TRBD1 for D (6 bases). Trimming pared 11 bases from V and 4 bases from J, leaving 13 bases between. CDR3 length equals 12 residues. CDR1 is KGHDR, CDR2 SFDVKD, per germline. CDR3 sequence (DNA): TGTGCCAGGCGGACAGCCTCCTATGGCTACACCTTC. Translation: CARRTASYGYTF.

This clonotype was seen repeatedly, ten times or more. The chain joins TRBV5-1 to TRBJ2-6; D is undetermined. Germline-derived CDR1 and CDR2 are SGHRS and YFSETQ. V was shortened by 2 bases and J by 0 bases, with 3 bases between the two germline ends. The CDR3 is made up of 14 amino acids. DNA of the CDR3: TGCGCCAGCAGCTTCTTCTCTGGGGCCAACGTCCTGACTTTC. This codes for CASSFFSGANVLTF.

Only a few counts were recorded for this clonotype. CDR3 in amino acids: CASSPRRQGDNEQFF. The DNA of the CDR3 is TGTGCCAGCTCACCACGAAGACAGGGGGACAATGAGCAGTTCTTC. The V call is TRBV18, the J call TRBJ2-1; 9 bases are shared with TRBD1. Germline trimming cut 1 base from V and 5 bases from J; bases unmatched to any gene: 3. In germline, CDR1 is KGHSH, CDR2 LQKENI. The CDR3 length is 15 residues.

The chain has TRBV5-6 and TRBJ2-1, with a weak D call TRBD2 (6 bases). V lost 4 bases and J 5 bases, leaving 7 bases between the germline ends. The CDR3 runs 12 residues. CDR1 and CDR2 (germline): SGHDT, YYEEEE. The CDR3 loop is CASSPGDNEQFF. In DNA, the CDR3 is TGTGCCAGCAGCCCGGGGGACAATGAGCAGTTCTTC. Looking up the rest from reference TRBV5-6 and TRBJ2-1 gives the full variable domain: DAGVTQSPTHLIKTRGQQVTLRCSPKSGHDTVSWYQQALGQGPQFIFQYYEEEERQRGNFPDRFSGHQFPNYSSELNVNALLLGDSALYLCASSPGDNEQFFGPGTRLTVL.

In this sample, this clonotype turned up many times. The chain has TRBV7-8 and TRBJ2-3; 11 bases line up with TRBD1. Germline V gene lookup returns CDR1 SGHVS and CDR2 FQNEAQ. V shed 5 bases, J shed 4 bases, and the junction held 5 bases outside the gene matches. The CDR3 is 15 amino acids. CDR3 loop: CASSPQGQGADTQYF. The CDR3 DNA follows: TGTGCCAGCAGCCCGCAGGGACAGGGGGCAGATACGCAGTATTTT.